This T cell receptor beta chain was recovered during a study of patients and donors after allogeneic stem cell transplantation. This clonotype was recorded many times. Via MiXCR, TCRdb re-called the RT-PCR reads, giving one row per CDR3 protein. Seen here are around 82,000 distinct CDR3 sequences, around 5% observed once, and the top ten hold about 3%. The length of the CDR3 is 15 residues. Germline loops: CDR1 SQVTM, CDR2 ANQGSEA. V was clipped by 2 bases and J by 4 bases, with 15 bases between them. The V and J genes are TRBV29-1 and TRBJ2-1; unclear D gene. Material for sequencing was blood, either unsorted or a sorted T cell fraction (not recorded which). The receptor was isolated from a human donor who was either an allogeneic HSCT recipient or a stem cell or donor lymphocyte infusion donor (not recorded which). It is not recorded whose cells these are; they may come from a transplant donor. The CDR3 region is CSVEPPLWQYNEQFF. The CDR3 nucleotides are TGCAGCGTTGAACCCCCGTTATGGCAATACAATGAGCAGTTCTTC.